The rows below give T cell receptor beta chains drawn from one sample of a study of T cells in Graves' hyperthyroidism and ophthalmopathy. Via MiXCR, TCRdb re-called the multiplex PCR reads, giving one row per CDR3 protein. The sample contains around 620,000 distinct CDR3 sequences, 46% of which appear only once. Sequenced input: peripheral blood or thyroid tissue (not recorded which). The source is an adult woman with Graves' disease, either hyperthyroidism or ophthalmopathy (not recorded which). Both conserved end residues are part of each CDR3. D genes are given only for firm matches. Size tells how often a clone was seen (once, few, many) or the class of an expanded clone, and some rows leave it out.

size: many
J: TRBJ1-5
D: -
V: TRBV19
DNA: TGTGCCAGTAGTTCCAGGGACGCTTATCAGCCCCAGCATTTT
CDR3: CASSSRDAYQPQHF

size: -
J: TRBJ1-5
D: -
V: TRBV28
DNA: TGTGCCAGCAGTTTATACGGGAGTCTGCAGCCCCAGCATTTT
CDR3: CASSLYGSLQPQHF

size: many
J: TRBJ2-5
D: -
V: TRBV6-5
DNA: TGTGCCAGCAGTCCCCTCTTTAAAGAGACCCAGTACTTC
CDR3: CASSPLFKETQYF

size: few
J: TRBJ2-2
D: TRBD1
V: TRBV29-1
DNA: TGCAGCGTTGACTTACCCGGGACAGGCACCGGGGAGCTGTTTTTT
CDR3: CSVDLPGTGTGELFF

size: many
J: TRBJ1-1
D: -
V: TRBV5-1
DNA: TGCGCCAGCAGCTGGGGCGGAGAAGGAACTGAAGCTTTCTTT
CDR3: CASSWGGEGTEAFF

size: -
J: TRBJ1-2
D: TRBD1
V: TRBV5-1
DNA: TGCGCCAGCAGCTTGGGCAGGGGGCGCGGTGGCTACACCTTC
CDR3: CASSLGRGRGGYTF

size: many
J: TRBJ1-4
D: TRBD1
V: TRBV6-5
DNA: TGTGCCAGCAGTTACTCGCCAGGGGGCCGGGGAGGGCCTAATGAAAAACTGTTTTTT
CDR3: CASSYSPGGRGGPNEKLFF

size: -
J: TRBJ1-3
D: -
V: TRBV7-9
DNA: TGTGCCAGCAGCCCCCAATGGCTGACTAGTACCATATATTTT
CDR3: CASSPQWLTSTIYF

size: -
J: TRBJ2-7
D: TRBD2
V: TRBV9
DNA: TGTGCCAGCAGCGTTGGGACTAGCGGCGCCTACGAGCAGTACTTC
CDR3: CASSVGTSGAYEQYF

size: many
J: TRBJ2-5
D: -
V: TRBV24-1
DNA: TGTGCCACCAGTGTAGGAGGGGTACGGAACCAAGAGACCCAGTACTTC
CDR3: CATSVGGVRNQETQYF

size: -
J: TRBJ2-6
D: TRBD1
V: TRBV6-2/TRBV6-3
DNA: TGTGCCAGCAGACGACAGGGGGCTGGGGCCAACGTCCTGACTTTC
CDR3: CASRRQGAGANVLTF

size: many
J: TRBJ1-1
D: -
V: TRBV6-6
DNA: TGTGCCAGCAGTCGGATCCAAAAGACAGGTCCTGAAGCTTTCTTT
CDR3: CASSRIQKTGPEAFF

size: many
J: TRBJ2-5
D: TRBD2
V: TRBV9
DNA: TGTGCCAGCAGCCCCTCGCGGGCCGGCGGGAGAGCTGGAGAGACCCAGTACTTC
CDR3: CASSPSRAGGRAGETQYF

size: -
J: TRBJ1-2
D: -
V: TRBV7-8
DNA: TGTGCCAGCAGCTTAGGTCTGGGCCCAAGGGGCTACACCTTC
CDR3: CASSLGLGPRGYTF

size: -
J: TRBJ2-7
D: -
V: TRBV6-1
DNA: TGTGCCAGCAGGCAGGGGCCCGCCCGTCTTTCCTACGAGCAGTACTTC
CDR3: CASRQGPARLSYEQYF

size: -
J: TRBJ2-5
D: -
V: TRBV7-8
DNA: TGTGCCAGCAGCCAATTGGCGGTAGCAGGGTACGAGACCCAGTACTTC
CDR3: CASSQLAVAGYETQYF

size: few
J: TRBJ1-1
D: -
V: TRBV19
DNA: TGTGCCAGTAGTCCGCCTCCCCGGGGAACGAACACTGAAGCTTTCTTT
CDR3: CASSPPPRGTNTEAFF

size: -
J: TRBJ1-6
D: TRBD1
V: TRBV6-4
DNA: TGTGCCAGCAGCGGAGTCCGGGACAGTCATTCACCCCTCCACTTT
CDR3: CASSGVRDSHSPLHF

size: many
J: TRBJ2-3
D: TRBD2
V: TRBV9
DNA: TGTGCCAGCAGCGTAGTAGCGGGAGAGGCAGATACGCAGTATTTT
CDR3: CASSVVAGEADTQYF

size: -
J: TRBJ1-2
D: -
V: TRBV7-2
DNA: TGTGCCAGCAGATTTGGACAGAACTATGGCTACACCTTC
CDR3: CASRFGQNYGYTF

size: -
J: TRBJ2-1
D: -
V: TRBV24-1
DNA: TGTGCCACCAGTGATTCGGCGAATGAGCAGTTCTTC
CDR3: CATSDSANEQFF

size: many
J: TRBJ2-2
D: TRBD2
V: TRBV11-2
DNA: TGTGCCAGCAGCTCACGACTAGCGGAGACCGGGGAGCTGTTTTTT
CDR3: CASSSRLAETGELFF

size: many
J: TRBJ1-5
D: -
V: TRBV2
DNA: TGTGCCAGCAGGGGGGAGGACAATCAGCCCCAGCATTTT
CDR3: CASRGEDNQPQHF

size: many
J: TRBJ2-6
D: -
V: TRBV5-1
DNA: TGCGCCAGCAGCCCAGGGGCTGGGGCCAACGTCCTGACTTTC
CDR3: CASSPGAGANVLTF

size: many
J: TRBJ2-5
D: -
V: TRBV2
DNA: TGTGCCAGCAGTTGGGACGGCCAAGAGACCCAGTACTTC
CDR3: CASSWDGQETQYF

size: -
J: TRBJ1-2
D: -
V: TRBV29-1
DNA: TGCAGCGTCCGGGACGGATTTGTCTATGGCTACACCTTC
CDR3: CSVRDGFVYGYTF

size: -
J: TRBJ2-5
D: -
V: TRBV15
DNA: TGTGCCACCAGCAGAGGATTTGGGGAGACCCAGTACTTC
CDR3: CATSRGFGETQYF

size: -
J: TRBJ1-2
D: -
V: TRBV20-1
DNA: TGCAGTGCCAGCAGTCCCGGTCCGGGCCGAAACTATGGCTACACCTTC
CDR3: CSASSPGPGRNYGYTF

size: -
J: TRBJ2-2
D: TRBD1
V: TRBV15
DNA: TGTGCCACCAGCACCCGGGGACAGGGGAAAACCGGGGAGCTGTTTTTT
CDR3: CATSTRGQGKTGELFF

size: -
J: TRBJ1-1
D: -
V: TRBV10-3
DNA: TGTGCCATCAGTGAGGAGGGGATCTCCGAAGCTTTCTTT
CDR3: CAISEEGISEAFF

size: few
J: TRBJ1-1
D: -
V: TRBV20-1
DNA: TGCAGTGCTAGGGGAGAAGCTTTCTTT
CDR3: CSARGEAFF